The sequence of this TCR beta chain was determined in a study of cytomegalovirus exposure and HLA in healthy donors. The CDR3 is 16 amino acids. Trimming stripped 3 bases from V and 2 bases from J, with 14 bases between. Germline loops: CDR1 SGHTA, CDR2 FQGNSA. Vbeta (60) and Jbeta (13) primers were used in the PCR. Some clones are missing from TCRdb's copy, which holds only in-frame ones; the method was immunoSEQ multiplex PCR. The sample has around 270,000 clones, about four fifths seen once; the top ten hold about 0.3%. V gene TRBV7-2 combines with J gene TRBJ1-3; no firm D call. The specimen was PBMCs. This TCR was recovered from a girl aged 2-15 years in good health and CMV-seronegative. The CDR3 sequence is CASSFRIRETGNTIYF. The CDR3 DNA reads TGTGCCAGCAGCTTCAGGATCCGCGAAACTGGAAACACCATATATTTT.